This record concerns one T cell receptor (beta chain) sequence. In the source study's methods: Nucleated cell counts were estimated from reference gene primer amplification. Profiled with immunoSEQ multiplex PCR; TCRdb holds only in-frame clones, not every one. That table gives V, J and clone size, and the DNA gave D and trimming. The sample has fewer than 350,000 clones, roughly 93% seen once. Participant ages covered about 18 to 95 years across about two dozen US areas. Cohort placement rested on clinical history that participants reported themselves. The data are from a study of blood T cell repertoires in COVID-19. About the research overall: The cDNA or gDNA used as material had been derived from T cells, B-cell-depleted T cells, or PBMCs.

CDR3 length equals 18 residues. Germline V CDR1 and CDR2: SGHVS, FQNEAQ. V lost 1 base and J lost 3; bases outside the gene matches: 11. The origin of this receptor is a woman aged 40 to 50 with acute COVID-19. This chain joins TRBV7-8 and TRBJ2-1, with TRBD1 identical over 8 bases. Input material: PBMCs or T cells enriched from blood (not recorded which). The CDR3 bases are TGTGCCAGCAGCTTAGTCCCACAGGGGGAGTTTGACTACAATGAGCAGTTCTTC. Its protein product is CASSLVPQGEFDYNEQFF.